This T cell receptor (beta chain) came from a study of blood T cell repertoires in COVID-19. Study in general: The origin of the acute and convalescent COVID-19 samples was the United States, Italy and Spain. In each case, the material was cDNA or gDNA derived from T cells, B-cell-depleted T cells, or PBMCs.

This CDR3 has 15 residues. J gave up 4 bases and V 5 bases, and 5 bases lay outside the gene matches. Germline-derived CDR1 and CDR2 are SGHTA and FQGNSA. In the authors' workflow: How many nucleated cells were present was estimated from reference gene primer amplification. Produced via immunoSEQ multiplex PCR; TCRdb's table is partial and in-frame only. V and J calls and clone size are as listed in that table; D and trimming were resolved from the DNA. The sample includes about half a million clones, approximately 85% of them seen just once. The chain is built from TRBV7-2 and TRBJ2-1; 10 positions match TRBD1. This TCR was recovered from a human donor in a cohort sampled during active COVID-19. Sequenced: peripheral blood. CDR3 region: CASSRDRGLYNEQFF. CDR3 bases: TGTGCCAGCAGCAGGGACAGGGGCCTATACAATGAGCAGTTCTTC.